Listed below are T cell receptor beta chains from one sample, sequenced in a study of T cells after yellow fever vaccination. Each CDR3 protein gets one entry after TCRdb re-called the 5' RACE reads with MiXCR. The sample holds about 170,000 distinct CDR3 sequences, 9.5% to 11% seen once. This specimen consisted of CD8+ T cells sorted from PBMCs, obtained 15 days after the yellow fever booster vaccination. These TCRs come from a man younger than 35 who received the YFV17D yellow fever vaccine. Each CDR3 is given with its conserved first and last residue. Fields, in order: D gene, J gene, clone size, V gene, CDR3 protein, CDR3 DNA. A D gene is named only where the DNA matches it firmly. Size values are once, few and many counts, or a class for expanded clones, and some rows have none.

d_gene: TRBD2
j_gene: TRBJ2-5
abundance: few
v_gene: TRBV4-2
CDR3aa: CASSPQRGVLQETQYF
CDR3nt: TGTGCCAGCAGTCCCCAGCGGGGGGTGCTCCAAGAGACCCAGTACTTC

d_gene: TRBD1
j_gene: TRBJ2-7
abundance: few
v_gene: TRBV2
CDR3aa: CATHAGQGFYEQYF
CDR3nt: TGTGCCACCCATGCGGGACAGGGGTTCTACGAGCAGTACTTC

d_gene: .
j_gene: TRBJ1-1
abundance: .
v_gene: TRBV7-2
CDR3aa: CASSLTSTPGVRTEAFF
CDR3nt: TGTGCCAGCAGCTTAACAAGTACGCCAGGGGTAAGAACTGAAGCTTTCTTT

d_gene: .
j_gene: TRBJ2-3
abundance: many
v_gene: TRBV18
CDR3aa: CASSPSSTDTQYF
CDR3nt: TGTGCCAGCTCACCCTCAAGCACAGATACGCAGTATTTT

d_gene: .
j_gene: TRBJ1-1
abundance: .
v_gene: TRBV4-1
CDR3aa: CASSQQGLGTEAFF
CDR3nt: TGCGCCAGCAGCCAGCAGGGTCTGGGGACTGAAGCTTTCTTT

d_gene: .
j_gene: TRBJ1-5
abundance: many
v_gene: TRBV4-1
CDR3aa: CASSQVGFSNQPQHF
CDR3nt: TGCGCCAGCAGCCAAGTAGGGTTTAGCAATCAGCCCCAGCATTTT

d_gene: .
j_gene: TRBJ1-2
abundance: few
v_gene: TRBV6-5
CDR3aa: CASRFGPNGGYTF
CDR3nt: TGTGCCAGCAGGTTCGGGCCAAACGGGGGCTACACCTTC

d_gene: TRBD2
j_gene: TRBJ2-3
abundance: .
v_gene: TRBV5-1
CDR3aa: CASSLKVRGGTDTQYF
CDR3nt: TGCGCCAGCAGCTTGAAAGTGCGGGGGGGCACAGATACGCAGTATTTT

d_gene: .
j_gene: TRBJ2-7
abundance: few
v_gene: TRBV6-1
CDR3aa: CASRPRGIMVGMDEQYF
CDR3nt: TGTGCCAGCCGCCCGAGGGGGATCATGGTCGGTATGGACGAGCAGTACTTC

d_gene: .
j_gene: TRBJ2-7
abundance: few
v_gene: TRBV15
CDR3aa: CATSRVDSSYEQYF
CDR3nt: TGTGCCACCAGCAGAGTAGACAGCTCCTACGAGCAGTACTTC

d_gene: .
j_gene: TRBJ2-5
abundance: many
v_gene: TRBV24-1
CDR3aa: CATSASRWGSQETQYF
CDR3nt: TGTGCCACCAGTGCGTCCCGGTGGGGGAGCCAAGAGACCCAGTACTTC

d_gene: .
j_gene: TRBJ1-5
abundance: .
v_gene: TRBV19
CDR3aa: CASRRQGNQPQHF
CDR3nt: TGTGCCAGTAGGAGGCAGGGCAATCAGCCCCAGCATTTT

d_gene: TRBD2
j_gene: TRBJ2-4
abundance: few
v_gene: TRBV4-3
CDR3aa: CASSQTAGVNIQYF
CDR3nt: TGCGCCAGCAGCCAAACAGCGGGGGTAAACATTCAGTACTTC

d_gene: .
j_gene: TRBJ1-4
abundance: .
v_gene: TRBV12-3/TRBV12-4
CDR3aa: CASTRTEFYEKLFF
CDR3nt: TGTGCCAGCACCAGGACAGAATTCTATGAAAAACTGTTTTTT

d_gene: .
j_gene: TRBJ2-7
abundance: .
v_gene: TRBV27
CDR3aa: CASSLRGASSYEQYF
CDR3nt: TGTGCCAGCAGCCTGAGGGGGGCCAGCTCCTACGAGCAGTACTTC

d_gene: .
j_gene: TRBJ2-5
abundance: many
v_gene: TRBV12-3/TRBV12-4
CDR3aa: CASSLRAEETQYF
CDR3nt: TGTGCCAGCAGTTTAAGGGCGGAAGAGACCCAGTACTTC

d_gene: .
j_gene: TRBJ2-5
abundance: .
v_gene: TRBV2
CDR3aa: CASRGTPETQYF
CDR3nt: TGTGCCAGCAGAGGGACCCCGGAGACCCAGTACTTC

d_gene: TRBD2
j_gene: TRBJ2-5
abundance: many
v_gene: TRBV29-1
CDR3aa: CSVRASGRFQETQYF
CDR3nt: TGCAGCGTGAGGGCTAGCGGGAGATTCCAAGAGACCCAGTACTTC

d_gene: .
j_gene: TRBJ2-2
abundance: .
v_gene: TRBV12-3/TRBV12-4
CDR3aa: CASRIPDGGELFF
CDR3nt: TGTGCCAGCAGAATCCCCGACGGCGGGGAGCTGTTTTTT

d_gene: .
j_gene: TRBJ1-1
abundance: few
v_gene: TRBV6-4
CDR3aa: CASIRGPEAFF
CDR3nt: TGTGCCAGCATCCGGGGGCCTGAAGCTTTCTTT

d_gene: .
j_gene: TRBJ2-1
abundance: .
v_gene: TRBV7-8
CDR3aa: CASSLRASPTAYNEQFF
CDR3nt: TGTGCCAGCAGCTTAAGGGCTTCCCCAACCGCCTACAATGAGCAGTTCTTC

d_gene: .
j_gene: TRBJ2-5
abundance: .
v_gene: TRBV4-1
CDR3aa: CASSLRLEKETQYF
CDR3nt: TGCGCCAGCAGCCTACGTCTGGAGAAAGAGACCCAGTACTTC

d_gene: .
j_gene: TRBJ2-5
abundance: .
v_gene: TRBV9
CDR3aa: CASSVEVSETQYF
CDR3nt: TGTGCCAGCAGCGTAGAAGTGTCGGAGACCCAGTACTTC

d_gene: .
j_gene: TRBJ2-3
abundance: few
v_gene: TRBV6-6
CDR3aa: CASGWGGGTDTQYF
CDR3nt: TGTGCCAGTGGCTGGGGCGGGGGCACAGATACGCAGTATTTT

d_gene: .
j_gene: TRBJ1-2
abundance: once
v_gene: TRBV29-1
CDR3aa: CSVESGYGYTF
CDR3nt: TGCAGCGTTGAATCAGGCTATGGCTACACCTTC

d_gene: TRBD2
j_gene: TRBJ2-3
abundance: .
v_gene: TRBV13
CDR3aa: CASSLPASGGPPF
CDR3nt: TGTGCCAGCAGCTTACCGGCTAGCGGGGGCCCACCATTT

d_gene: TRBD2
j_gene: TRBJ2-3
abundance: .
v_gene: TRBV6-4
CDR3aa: CASSDSIAGSGTDTQYF
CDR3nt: TGTGCCAGCAGTGACTCCATAGCGGGGTCTGGCACAGATACGCAGTATTTT

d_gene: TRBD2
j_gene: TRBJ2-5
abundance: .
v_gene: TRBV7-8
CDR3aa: CASSLRSGGAQETQYF
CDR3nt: TGTGCCAGCAGCTTACGTAGCGGGGGGGCCCAGGAGACCCAGTACTTC

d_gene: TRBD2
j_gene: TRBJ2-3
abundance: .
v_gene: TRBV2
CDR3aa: CASSRQRGDEDTQYF
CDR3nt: TGTGCCAGCAGTCGCCAGCGGGGGGATGAAGATACGCAGTATTTT

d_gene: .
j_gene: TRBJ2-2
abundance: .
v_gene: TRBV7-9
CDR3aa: CASSFWGGVTGELFF
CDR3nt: TGTGCCAGCAGCTTCTGGGGGGGCGTGACCGGGGAGCTGTTTTTT

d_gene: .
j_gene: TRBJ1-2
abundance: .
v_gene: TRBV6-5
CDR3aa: CASSYPLGGTYGYTF
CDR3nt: TGTGCCAGCAGTTACCCGCTCGGGGGAACCTATGGCTACACCTTC

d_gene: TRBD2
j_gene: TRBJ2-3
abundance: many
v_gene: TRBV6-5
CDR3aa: CASSSGGGATDTQYF
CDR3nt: TGTGCCAGCAGTTCAGGCGGGGGGGCCACAGATACGCAGTATTTT

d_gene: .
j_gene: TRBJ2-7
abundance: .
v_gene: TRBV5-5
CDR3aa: CASSLQVPEQYF
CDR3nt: TGTGCCAGCAGCTTACAGGTACCCGAGCAGTACTTC

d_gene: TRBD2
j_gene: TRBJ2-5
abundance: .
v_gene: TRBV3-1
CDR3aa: CASSQVGLAGEQETQYF
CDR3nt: TGTGCCAGCAGCCAAGTGGGTCTAGCGGGGGAACAAGAGACCCAGTACTTC

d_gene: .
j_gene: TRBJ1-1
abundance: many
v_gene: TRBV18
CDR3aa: CASSPAPATEAFF
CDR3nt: TGTGCCAGCTCACCCGCTCCGGCCACTGAAGCTTTCTTT

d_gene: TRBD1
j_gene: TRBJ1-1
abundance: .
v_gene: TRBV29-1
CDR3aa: CSVIWVDRGILGTEAFF
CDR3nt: TGCAGCGTTATCTGGGTAGACAGGGGAATTTTGGGCACTGAAGCTTTCTTT

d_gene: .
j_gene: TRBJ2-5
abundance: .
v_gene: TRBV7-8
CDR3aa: CASSLPSEETQYF
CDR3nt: TGTGCCAGCAGCTTACCTAGCGAAGAGACCCAGTACTTC

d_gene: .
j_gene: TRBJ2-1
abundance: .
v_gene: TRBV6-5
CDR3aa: CASSYLLGSGEPYNEQFF
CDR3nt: TGTGCCAGCAGTTACCTTCTTGGGTCGGGGGAACCCTACAATGAGCAGTTCTTC

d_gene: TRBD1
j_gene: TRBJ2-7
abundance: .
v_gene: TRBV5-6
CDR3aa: CASSDPGQGLVEQYF
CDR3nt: TGTGCCAGCAGCGACCCGGGACAGGGTTTAGTCGAGCAGTACTTC

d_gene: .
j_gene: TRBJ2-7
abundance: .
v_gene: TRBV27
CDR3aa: CASSLQSSPEQYF
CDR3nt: TGTGCCAGCAGTTTACAGAGCAGCCCCGAGCAGTACTTC

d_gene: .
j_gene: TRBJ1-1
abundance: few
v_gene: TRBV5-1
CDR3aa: CASSFAVQTREAFF
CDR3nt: TGCGCCAGCAGCTTTGCTGTACAGACTAGAGAAGCTTTCTTT

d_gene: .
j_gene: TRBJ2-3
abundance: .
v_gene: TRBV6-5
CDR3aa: CASSYHRRPGDTQYF
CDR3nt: TGTGCCAGCAGTTACCACCGCCGACCTGGGGATACGCAGTATTTT

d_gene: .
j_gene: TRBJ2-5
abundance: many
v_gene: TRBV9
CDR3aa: CASSTYDGGGETQYF
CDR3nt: TGTGCCAGCAGTACTTACGATGGGGGTGGAGAGACCCAGTACTTC